The 20 T cell receptor beta chains below were found in one sample sequenced in a study of T cells in Graves' hyperthyroidism and ophthalmopathy. RNA transcripts gave rise to amplified TCR beta CDR3 regions. An initial round of RT-PCR targeting the TCR CDR3 relied on the HTBI primer set. Via MiXCR, TCRdb re-called the multiplex PCR reads, giving one row per CDR3 protein. The sample has fewer than 55,000 distinct CDR3 sequences, approximately 58% seen once; the top ten hold 34%. What was sequenced was peripheral blood or thyroid tissue (not recorded which). The receptor source for this set is a man aged 18 to 29 with Graves' hyperthyroidism.

The chain combines TRBV29-1 with TRBJ2-5; a possible D gene is TRBD1 (5 bases). Germline-derived CDR1 and CDR2 are SQVTM and ANQGSEA. V was trimmed by 1 base and J by 5 bases, leaving 11 bases between them. This CDR3 comprises 13 residues. This chain's CDR3 is CSVEGAKGETQYF. For the CDR3, the DNA is TGCAGCGTTGAAGGGGCAAAGGGGGAGACCCAGTACTTC.

The V and J genes are TRBV7-2 and TRBJ2-7; 9 bases fit TRBD1. The CDR3 loop spans 17 amino acids. V shed 6 bases and J 0 bases; nucleotides not matched to a gene: 12. Looked up from germline, CDR1 is SGHTA and CDR2 is FQGNSA. The DNA of the CDR3 is TGTGCCAGCAGTTCCTCCTTGGGACAGGGAGGCTCCTACGAGCAGTACTTC. This codes for CASSSSLGQGGSYEQYF. The full variable domain, with the rest looked up from reference TRBV7-2 and TRBJ2-7, is GAGVSQSPSNKVTEKGKDVELRCDPISGHTALYWYRQSLGQGLEFLIYFQGNSAPDKSGLPSDRFSAERTGGSVSTLTIQRTQQEDSAVYLCASSSSLGQGGSYEQYFGPGTRLTVT.

The table lists this clonotype with a count of one. The genes are TRBV2 and TRBJ1-2; 8 nucleotides align to TRBD1. Per the germline V gene, CDR1 is SNHLY and CDR2 is FYNNEI. V trimming: 6 bases; J trimming: 6 bases; junction bases outside the gene matches: 6. The CDR3 consists of 13 residues. The CDR3 sequence: CASRGGTGHGYTF. For the CDR3, the DNA is TGTGCCAGCAGAGGAGGGACAGGCCATGGCTACACCTTC.

This chain links TRBV7-9 with TRBJ1-6; D is undetermined. In germline, CDR1 is SEHNR, CDR2 FQNEAQ (reference sequence). Trimming removed 3 bases at V and 5 bases at J, with 5 bases between. The CDR3 consists of 13 residues. The CDR3 protein is CASSLRDNSPLHF. The CDR3 DNA is TGTGCCAGCAGCTTGAGGGATAATTCACCCCTCCACTTT.

At least ten counts were recorded for this clonotype. This CDR3 reads CASDPGFGETQYF. The CDR3 DNA follows: TGCGCCAGCGACCCGGGGTTCGGTGAGACCCAGTACTTC. V usage is TRBV5-1 and J usage is TRBJ2-5, with a weak D call TRBD2 (5 bases). There are 13 residues in the CDR3. V lost 7 bases and J 5 bases, leaving 15 bases between the germline ends. Germline CDR1 SGHRS, CDR2 YFSETQ.

In this sample, this clonotype turned up many times. This sequence joins TRBV7-2 and TRBJ2-3, with 7 bases lining up with TRBD2. The CDR3 sequence is 17 residues long. The ends lost 4 bases at V and 0 bases at J; junction bases unmatched: 10. Germline CDR1 reads SGHTA; CDR2 reads FQGNSA. DNA for the CDR3: TGTGCCAGCAGCTATAAGGGAGGGAGTGGTAGCACAGATACGCAGTATTTT. Amino acids: CASSYKGGSGSTDTQYF.

Many counts were recorded for this clonotype. V gene TRBV2 combines with J gene TRBJ1-1; D is unresolved. V shed 4 bases and J shed 1 base, with 10 bases lying between them. CDR3 length: 14 amino acids. Germline V gene lookup returns CDR1 SNHLY and CDR2 FYNNEI. The CDR3 region has the DNA TGTGCCAGCAGTGTTCGGGAAAAGAACACTGAAGCTTTCTTT. Protein sequence: CASSVREKNTEAFF.

This clonotype was observed at least ten times. Given a much more abundant clone one base away, this may be a read error. This chain connects TRBV20-1 to TRBJ1-2; TRBD1 agrees at 9 bases. Germline V gene lookup returns CDR1 DFQATT and CDR2 SNEGSKA (reference sequence). This CDR3 comprises 14 residues. Here the CDR3 reads CSAGRDRVIYGHTF. In DNA form, the CDR3 reads TGCTCCGCCGGCCGGGACAGGGTGATCTATGGCCACACCTTC.

V is TRBV25-1 and J is TRBJ1-4; tentatively, D is TRBD1 (5 bases). Germline V gives CDR1 MGHDK, CDR2 SYGVNS. Trimming removed 3 bases from V and 8 bases from J, with 19 bases in between. CDR3 length equals 16 residues. CDR3 sequence: CASSDPRGAGSEKLFF. The CDR3 region has the DNA TGTGCCAGCAGTGACCCAAGGGGCGCAGGTTCCGAAAAACTGTTTTTT.

The chain links TRBV29-1 to TRBJ2-5; TRBD1 or TRBD2 may be the D gene (5 bases each). The germline gives CDR1 SQVTM, CDR2 ANQGSEA. Deletions cut 2 bases from V and 4 bases from J, with 11 bases between. The CDR3 runs to 13 residues. The CDR3 sequence is CSVETRDPETQYF. As DNA, the CDR3 is TGCAGCGTTGAAACTAGGGACCCAGAGACCCAGTACTTC.

V gene TRBV7-2 combines with J gene TRBJ2-5, with 8 bases fitting TRBD2. The ends lost 5 bases at V and 4 bases at J; junction bases unmatched: 9. The CDR3 is made up of 15 amino acids. Germline loops: CDR1 SGHTA, CDR2 FQGNSA. The CDR3, as DNA: TGTGCCAGCAGCGCCGACGGGCGGGAGGCAGAGACCCAGTACTTC. This sequence encodes CASSADGREAETQYF.

The chain uses TRBV20-1 and TRBJ2-5; 10 bases match TRBD2. The germline CDR1 and CDR2 sequences are DFQATT and SNEGSKA (reference sequence). V trimming: 5 bases; J trimming: 5 bases; junction bases outside the gene matches: 8. The CDR3 covers 14 residues. The DNA for the CDR3 is TGCAGTGCTGGCGGAAGTAGCGGGGGGGAGACCCAGTACTTC. Amino acids: CSAGGSSGGETQYF.

In this sample, this clonotype turned up many times. CDR3 bases: TGCAGTGTCCCAGGGTTCTCTGGAAACACCATATATTTT. This sequence encodes CSVPGFSGNTIYF. The chain is built from TRBV20-1 and TRBJ1-3, with a tentative D call TRBD1 (5 bases). Germline V gene sequence: CDR1 DFQATT, CDR2 SNEGSKA (reference sequence). The CDR3 spans 13 residues. The ends were cut back, 7 bases at V and 0 bases at J, with 10 bases in the middle.

This clonotype occurred once. This rearrangement joins TRBV2 to TRBJ1-2, with a weak D call TRBD1 (6 bases). Trimming removed 4 bases from V and 6 bases from J, with 15 bases in between. Germline CDR1 reads SNHLY; CDR2 reads FYNNEI. This CDR3 has 14 amino acids. The CDR3 nucleotides read TGTGCCAGCAGTGGGGGGGCTTACAGCAATGGCTACACCTTC. Translating gives CASSGGAYSNGYTF.

The gene calls are TRBV24-1 and TRBJ2-5; D not resolved. Between the trimmed V and J ends, which lost 3 bases and 5 bases, there was a span of 9 bases. Germline V CDR1 and CDR2: KGHDR, SFDVKD. The CDR3 has 13 residues. CDR3 sequence: CATSDQYVETQYF. The CDR3 nucleotides read TGTGCCACCAGTGATCAGTACGTGGAGACCCAGTACTTC.

The chain recombines TRBV10-3 with TRBJ1-1, with a weak D call TRBD1 (5 bases). This CDR3 is 14 amino acids long. The germline V gene has CDR1 ENHRY and CDR2 SYGVKD. V lost 6 bases to trimming and J lost 6 bases, with 17 bases between them. CDR3 protein: CAIRPIGGWAEAFF. In DNA form, the CDR3 reads TGTGCCATCAGACCAATTGGGGGTTGGGCTGAAGCTTTCTTT.

DNA of the CDR3: TGTGCCAGCAGCTTGCTAATTAGCGGGGGGCAAGAGACCCAGTACTTC. Translation: CASSLLISGGQETQYF. The genes are TRBV7-8 and TRBJ2-5, with TRBD2 matching over 10 bases. The V and J ends lost 3 bases and 2 bases, in that order; junction bases with no gene match: 6. From germline, CDR1 is SGHVS and CDR2 FQNEAQ. The CDR3 covers 16 residues.

In this sample, this clonotype turned up many times. V is TRBV7-2 and J is TRBJ2-7; D is unresolved. The CDR3 extends over 15 amino acids. The germline gives CDR1 SGHTA, CDR2 FQGNSA. V lost 1 base and J 0 bases, leaving 10 bases between the germline ends. CDR3: CASSLGKSSSYEQYF. CDR3 nucleotides: TGTGCCAGCAGCTTAGGTAAATCAAGCTCCTACGAGCAGTACTTC.

This chain links TRBV6-1 with TRBJ1-1; TRBD1 aligns across 9 bases. V shed 10 bases and J 8 bases; nucleotides not matched to a gene: 11. The CDR3 has 13 amino acids. Looked up from germline, CDR1 is MNHNS and CDR2 is SASEGT. The CDR3 bases are TGTGCCACCAGCCCGGGACAGGGAGGAGAAGCTTTCTTT. It codes for CATSPGQGGEAFF.

There are many counts of this clonotype. This chain joins TRBV6-1 and TRBJ2-7, with 12 bases fitting TRBD2. The CDR3 consists of 15 residues. CDR1 and CDR2 (germline): MNHNS, SASEGT. V was clipped by 6 bases and J by 4 bases; unmatched bases: 7. CDR3 protein: CASRGKTSGSYEQYF. The CDR3, as DNA: TGTGCCAGCAGGGGAAAGACTAGCGGGAGTTACGAGCAGTACTTC.